The 3 T cell receptor beta chains below all came from one sample that was sequenced in a study of patients and donors after allogeneic stem cell transplantation. TCRdb redid the calling of the RT-PCR reads with MiXCR, one entry per CDR3 protein. The data contain around 70,000 distinct CDR3 sequences, less than 30% of them singletons. The material sequenced was blood, either unsorted or a sorted T cell fraction (not recorded which). The source is a human donor who was either an allogeneic HSCT recipient or a stem cell or donor lymphocyte infusion donor (not recorded which). It is not recorded whose cells these are; they may come from a transplant donor.

The chain couples TRBV2 to TRBJ1-4; 8 bases line up with TRBD1. The germline CDR1 and CDR2 sequences are SNHLY and FYNNEI. V was pared by 5 bases and J by 11 bases, with 7 bases of the junction left unmatched. The CDR3 totals 13 residues. The CDR3 loop is CASSTDRGGKLFF. The CDR3 nucleotides are TGTGCCAGCAGTACAGACAGGGGTGGGAAACTGTTTTTT.

The chain recombines TRBV2 with TRBJ2-3, with unresolved D. CDR3 length: 15 residues. The V gene's germline CDR1 is SNHLY and CDR2 FYNNEI. Trimming left V 6 bases short and J 3 bases short, with 16 bases between. Here the CDR3 reads CASSAIRISTDTQYF. For the CDR3, the DNA is TGTGCCAGCAGCGCGATACGGATCTCGACAGATACGCAGTATTTT.

This clonotype was observed a few times. The V gene is TRBV7-9, the J gene TRBJ1-4; D unclear. Per germline, CDR1 SEHNR and CDR2 FQNEAQ (reference sequence). This CDR3 contains 16 residues. Trimming took off 1 base at V and 5 bases at J, with 14 bases between the two ends. The CDR3 protein is CASSLDVWGSNEKLFF. The CDR3 DNA is TGTGCCAGCAGCTTAGATGTGTGGGGTTCAAATGAAAAACTGTTTTTT.